The 30 T cell receptor beta chains below come from one sample, sequenced in a study of cytomegalovirus exposure and HLA in healthy donors listed by TCRdb under 2017. Libraries were constructed by the immunoSEQ multiplex PCR assay. A mixture of 60 forward primers for TCR Vbeta segments and 13 reverse primers for TCR Jbeta segments was used in the multiplex PCR. TCRdb retrieved this table from immuneACCESS and kept in-frame rearrangements only. Not all clones are present; in checked studies, unresolved V genes account for under half, and no reason is known for the remainder. A total of around 210,000 clones appear in this sample, about 77% of them only once. The ten largest clones capture about 2.7% of the sample. The sample taken for sequencing was PBMCs. These receptors were collected from a woman in her thirties in good health and CMV-seronegative.

This chain connects TRBV27 to TRBJ1-5, with TRBD1 identical over 7 bases. Germline trimming cut 5 bases from V and 6 bases from J; bases unmatched to any gene: 13. The CDR3 extends over 16 amino acids. Germline V gives CDR1 MNHEY, CDR2 SMNVEV (reference sequence). CDR3 sequence (DNA): TGTGCCAGCAGTGATATCGGGAAGGGGGCTAGTCAGCCCCAGCATTTT. Residues: CASSDIGKGASQPQHF.

The J gene is TRBJ2-5, the V gene TRBV11-2, with D possibly TRBD2 on 6 matching bases. The CDR3 is 13 residues long. V lost 7 bases to trimming and J lost 4 bases, with 13 bases between them. Germline CDR1 SGHAT, CDR2 FQNNGV. CDR3 protein: CASKAGWGETQYF. The CDR3 bases are TGTGCCAGCAAGGCGGGGTGGGGAGAGACCCAGTACTTC.

The chain links TRBV7-2 to TRBJ1-2; weak D call: TRBD1 (6 bases). This CDR3 spans 12 amino acids. In germline, CDR1 is SGHTA, CDR2 FQGNSA. V shed 5 bases and J shed 4 bases, with 8 bases lying between them. This CDR3 reads CASSMDSYGYTF. In nucleotides, the CDR3 is TGTGCCAGCAGCATGGACAGCTATGGCTACACCTTC.

A few counts support this clone. The chain recombines TRBV5-1 with TRBJ1-4; 9 nucleotides align to TRBD1. The CDR3 has 16 residues. The ends lost 0 bases at V and 6 bases at J; junction bases unmatched: 6. The germline gives CDR1 SGHRS, CDR2 YFSETQ. Here the CDR3 reads CASSLDPGQGDEKLFF. The CDR3 region has the DNA TGCGCCAGCAGCTTGGACCCGGGACAGGGTGATGAAAAACTGTTTTTT.

The chain combines TRBV27 with TRBJ1-3; D possibly corresponds to TRBD1 (5 bases). CDR3 length equals 14 residues. With 6 bases removed from V and 0 bases from J, the gap between germline ends came to 9 bases. Germline lookup yields CDR1 MNHEY and CDR2 SMNVEV (reference sequence). CDR3 region: CASSTGNSGNTIYF. The CDR3 DNA reads TGTGCCAGCAGCACAGGTAACTCTGGAAACACCATATATTTT.

V and J are TRBV19 and TRBJ2-7; TRBD2 aligns across 8 bases. The CDR3 totals 14 residues. V was pared by 5 bases and J by 5 bases, with 8 bases of the junction left unmatched. CDR1 and CDR2 from the germline V gene are LNHDA and SQIVND (reference sequence). For the CDR3, the DNA is TGTGCCAGTAGTTGGAGCGGGAGCAACGACGAGCAGTACTTC. It is translated as CASSWSGSNDEQYF.

The rearrangement links TRBV14 to TRBJ2-2; TRBD2 might be the D (6 bases). The CDR3 runs 16 residues. V lost 5 bases, J lost 4 bases, and 17 bases lay in between. Germline V gene data show CDR1 as SGHDN and CDR2 as FVKESK. The CDR3 DNA reads TGTGCCAGCAGCTTAGGGAGGCTAGTAGCCACCGGGGAGCTGTTTTTT. Translation: CASSLGRLVATGELFF. Full variable domain (outside the CDR3, taken from reference TRBV14 and TRBJ2-2): EAGVTQFPSHSVIEKGQTVTLRCDPISGHDNLYWYRRVMGKEIKFLLHFVKESKQDESGMPNNRFLAERTGGTYSTLKVQPAELEDSGVYFCASSLGRLVATGELFFGEGSRLTVL.

This clone was detected only a few times. This chain connects TRBV6-6 to TRBJ2-7; TRBD2 is a possible D gene (6 bases). V lost 2 bases and J lost 7, with 15 bases in between. Germline assignment: CDR1 MNHNY and CDR2 SVGAGI (reference sequence). The CDR3 is 14 amino acids. This CDR3 is CASSYSGRYREQYF. Written as DNA, the CDR3 is TGTGCCAGCAGTTACAGTGGGAGGTATCGGGAGCAGTACTTC.

Only a few counts were recorded for this clone. The chain links TRBV7-3 to TRBJ2-2; possible D gene TRBD1, 6 bases. Germline V gene data show CDR1 as SGHTA and CDR2 as FQGTGA. Deletions cut 5 bases from V and 6 bases from J, with 10 bases between. This CDR3 spans 13 amino acids. CDR3 loop: CASSVRQAGELFF. The CDR3 nucleotides are TGTGCCAGCAGCGTTAGACAGGCCGGGGAGCTGTTTTTT.

The chain recombines TRBV20-1 with TRBJ2-7, with TRBD2 as a possible D gene (6 bases). V lost 3 bases, J lost 7 bases, and 10 bases lay in between. The CDR3 length is 11 residues. In germline, CDR1 is DFQATT, CDR2 SNEGSKA (reference sequence). Written as DNA, the CDR3 is TGCAGTGCTAGTTACCTAGCGGAGCAGTACTTC. Its protein is CSASYLAEQYF.

There are a few counts of this clone. The J gene is TRBJ2-1, the V gene TRBV28; the match to TRBD2 covers 7 bases. V was pared by 1 base and J by 8 bases, with 8 bases of the junction left unmatched. The V gene's germline CDR1 is MDHEN and CDR2 SYDVKM. CDR3 length: 15 amino acids. CDR3 DNA: TGTGCCAGCAGTTTATTGGGTGCTCGGGGGGATGAGCAGTTCTTC. Translation gives CASSLLGARGDEQFF.

The rearrangement links TRBV5-4 to TRBJ1-1; D unclear. Between the trimmed V and J ends, which lost 0 bases and 12 bases, there was a span of 15 bases. CDR3 length: 13 amino acids. Germline V gene lookup returns CDR1 SGHNT and CDR2 YYREEE (reference sequence). The CDR3 here is CASSLDTATPSFF. DNA of the CDR3: TGTGCCAGCAGCTTGGATACAGCCACACCGTCTTTCTTT.

The rearrangement uses TRBV7-2 and TRBJ1-2; D not certain. The germline V and J ends were trimmed by 5 bases and 7 bases, with 29 bases remaining between them. The CDR3 is made up of 18 amino acids. Germline assignment: CDR1 SGHTA and CDR2 FQGNSA. As DNA, the CDR3 is TGTGCCAGCAGCCCCGGAGGAGGATCAGGCCAACTCTTGGGTGGCTACACCTTC. Its protein is CASSPGGGSGQLLGGYTF.

The chain couples TRBV4-1 to TRBJ2-3; possible D gene TRBD1, 5 bases. The CDR3 runs to 16 residues. CDR1 and CDR2 from the germline V gene are MGHRA and YSYEKL. The ends were cut back, 0 bases at V and 6 bases at J, with 16 bases in the middle. The chain's CDR3 is CASSQDIGQGRDTQYF. The CDR3 nucleotides are TGCGCCAGCAGCCAAGATATTGGGCAGGGTAGGGATACGCAGTATTTT.

This chain joins TRBV25-1 and TRBJ1-5, with D possibly being TRBD1 (5 bases). V lost 3 bases, J lost 4 bases, and 16 bases lay in between. The CDR3 spans 16 residues. Germline-derived CDR1 and CDR2 are MGHDK and SYGVNS. CDR3 region: CASSEGGRGRNQPQHF. The CDR3 coding sequence is TGTGCCAGCAGTGAGGGGGGACGAGGGAGAAATCAGCCCCAGCATTTT.

V and J are TRBV5-1 and TRBJ1-1; D unclear. Per the germline V gene, CDR1 is SGHRS and CDR2 is YFSETQ. The ends were cut back, 0 bases at V and 0 bases at J, with 6 bases in the middle. This CDR3 has 14 amino acids. The CDR3 region has the DNA TGCGCCAGCAGCTTGGCGGTGATGAACACTGAAGCTTTCTTT. This encodes CASSLAVMNTEAFF.

A few counts support this clone. V is TRBV2 and J is TRBJ1-2; 10 bases line up with TRBD1. With V trimmed by 4 bases and J by 7 bases, 6 bases remained unmatched. This CDR3 is 14 amino acids long. CDR1 SNHLY and CDR2 FYNNEI come from the germline V gene. CDR3 nucleotide sequence: TGTGCCAGCAGTGTAGGACAGGGGGGAGTTGGCTACACCTTC. Protein sequence: CASSVGQGGVGYTF.

The J gene is TRBJ2-5, the V gene TRBV7-7; TRBD1 might be the D (6 bases). Trimming left V 1 base short and J 5 bases short, with 11 bases between. Germline CDR1 reads SSHAT; CDR2 reads FNYEAQ (reference sequence). CDR3 length equals 14 residues. CDR3 amino acids: CASSLGQGWETQYF. The CDR3 DNA reads as TGTGCCAGCAGCTTAGGGCAGGGGTGGGAGACCCAGTACTTC.

This clone was seen just once. The V gene is TRBV6-5, the J gene TRBJ2-7; 7 positions match TRBD2. There are 15 residues in the CDR3. Germline CDR1 MNHEY, CDR2 SVGAGI. The V gene end was trimmed by 5 bases and the J gene end by 0 bases; junction bases not matched to a gene: 7. CDR3 in amino acids: CASSTHPGGSYEQYF. The CDR3 bases are TGTGCCAGCAGTACACATCCGGGAGGCTCCTACGAGCAGTACTTC.

CDR3 region: CASSYPGQGARGELFF. DNA of the CDR3: TGTGCCAGCAGTTACCCTGGACAGGGGGCGCGGGGGGAGCTGTTTTTT. The rearrangement joins TRBV6-5 to TRBJ2-2; 11 nucleotides match TRBD1. The CDR3 has 16 residues. V shed 2 bases, J shed 8 bases, and the junction held 7 bases outside the gene matches. The V gene's germline CDR1 is MNHEY and CDR2 SVGAGI.

The V and J genes are TRBV12-5 and TRBJ1-1, with D perhaps TRBD1 (6 bases). V was trimmed by 5 bases and J by 4 bases, leaving 14 bases between them. The CDR3 covers 14 residues. Germline V gene data show CDR1 as LGHNT and CDR2 as FRNRAP. The CDR3 DNA reads as TGTGCTAGTGGTCGGGCCTCGACAGGCACTGAAGCTTTCTTT. Translation: CASGRASTGTEAFF.

The CDR3 region has the DNA TGTGCCAGCAGACCCTGGACTAGCGGGGACCGGGGGCAGTACTTC. Translation: CASRPWTSGDRGQYF. This sequence joins TRBV6-6 and TRBJ2-7; TRBD2 matches at 12 bases. Germline V gene data show CDR1 as MNHNY and CDR2 as SVGAGI (reference sequence). This CDR3 is 15 amino acids long. With V trimmed by 6 bases and J by 9 bases, 12 bases remained unmatched.

The chain uses TRBV11-2 and TRBJ1-5, with 9 nucleotides matching TRBD1. The junction had 4 bases not matched to a gene; V was cut back by 5 bases and J by 2 bases. This CDR3 spans 15 amino acids. Germline-derived CDR1 and CDR2 are SGHAT and FQNNGV. CDR3 sequence (DNA): TGTGCCAGCAGCCTGGACAGGGGAGGCAATCAGCCCCAGCATTTT. Translated: CASSLDRGGNQPQHF.

This chain uses TRBV7-9 with TRBJ2-1; tentative D call: TRBD1 (6 bases). V was shortened by 5 bases and J by 5 bases, with 22 bases between the two germline ends. This CDR3 spans 17 amino acids. The germline CDR1 and CDR2 sequences are SEHNR and FQNEAQ (reference sequence). The DNA of the CDR3 is TGTGCCAGCAGCCCAGGGGTCCAGGCGAAACAACACAATGAGCAGTTCTTC. Translation: CASSPGVQAKQHNEQFF.

As for this clone: Mismatch with germline at one junction end may stem from a read error. The chain carries TRBV5-1 and TRBJ2-7; 9 nucleotides align to TRBD2. The CDR3 runs 15 residues. Germline assignment: CDR1 SGHRS and CDR2 YFSETQ. Written as DNA, the CDR3 is TGTGCCAGCAGCTTGGTATTAGCGGGAGAGAACGAGCAGTACTTC. It translates to CASSLVLAGENEQYF. The entire variable domain, with the rest obtained from reference TRBV5-1 and TRBJ2-7, is as follows: KAGVTQTPRYLIKTRGQQVTLSCSPISGHRSVSWYQQTPGQGLQFLFEYFSETQRNKGNFPGRFSGRQFSNSRSEMNVSTLELGDSALYLCASSLVLAGENEQYFGPGTRLTVT.

The chain is built from TRBV5-1 and TRBJ1-3; D is unresolved. V was shortened by 4 bases and J by 4 bases, with 6 bases between the two germline ends. CDR1 is SGHRS, CDR2 YFSETQ, per germline. CDR3 length: 12 residues. The CDR3 DNA is TGCGCCAGCAGCGCAGAAGGAAACACCATATATTTT. It codes for CASSAEGNTIYF.

V usage is TRBV6-5 and J usage is TRBJ1-3; D is ambiguous. The CDR3 has 15 amino acids. CDR1 is MNHEY, CDR2 SVGAGI, per germline. V shed 3 bases and J shed 0 bases, with 9 bases lying between them. CDR3 loop: CASSYRRSSGNTIYF. The CDR3 nucleotides read TGTGCCAGCAGTTATAGGCGGAGCTCTGGAAACACCATATATTTT.

In the case of this clone: An end of the junction differs from the germline gene, which may be a read error. This rearrangement joins TRBV28 to TRBJ2-5; TRBD1 matches 7 bases. Germline V CDR1 and CDR2: MDHEN, SYDVKM. The length of the CDR3 is 12 residues. The CDR3 coding sequence is TGTGCCAGCAGTCGCCCGGGTGGGACAGCAAACTTC. Its protein product is CASSRPGGTANF.

The rearrangement joins TRBV28 to TRBJ1-5, with D unresolved. The CDR3 contains 11 residues. The V gene's germline CDR1 is MDHEN and CDR2 SYDVKM. V lost 3 bases and J lost 6, with 3 bases in between. CDR3 bases: TGTGCCAGCAGTTTGAGTCAGCCCCAGCATTTT. Its protein is CASSLSQPQHF.

V usage is TRBV9 and J usage is TRBJ2-7, with TRBD1 identical over 8 bases. J lost 6 bases, V lost 1 base, and 12 bases had no gene match. The germline CDR1 and CDR2 sequences are SGDLS and YYNGEE. This CDR3 is 16 amino acids long. The DNA of the CDR3 is TGTGCCAGCAGCGTAAGTCCTGGGACAGGCTATTCCGAGCAGTACTTC. Protein product: CASSVSPGTGYSEQYF.